These 29 T cell receptor beta chains were sequenced from one sample in a study of T cell responses to AZD1222 COVID-19 vaccine. Generated by immunoSEQ multiplex PCR, the TCRdb table keeps only in-frame clones and is missing some. Of 120,000 to 150,000 clones in the sample, approximately 94% were seen once. Sequenced here: peripheral blood, sampled on day 0 of AZD1222 vaccination. These receptor sequences come from an adult in good health.

The chain recombines TRBV15 with TRBJ1-2; unclear D gene. The CDR3 sequence is 14 residues long. The germline CDR1 and CDR2 sequences are LNHNV and YYDKDF (reference sequence). V was trimmed by 1 base and J by 8 bases, leaving 14 bases between them. The DNA of the CDR3 is TGTGCCACCAGCAGAGGAACAGCTCGGGTGGGCTACACCTTC. This gives the protein CATSRGTARVGYTF.

The gene calls are TRBV10-3 and TRBJ1-1; 7 bases line up with TRBD1. Per germline, CDR1 ENHRY and CDR2 SYGVKD. The CDR3 covers 14 residues. V gave up 2 bases and J gave up 5 bases; unmatched junction bases: 5. In nucleotides, the CDR3 is TGTGCCATCAGTGAGGTCGACAGGGCGACTGAAGCTTTCTTT. Translating gives CAISEVDRATEAFF.

The count of this clone is one. The chain uses TRBV19 and TRBJ1-4; the D is unclear. The V gene lost 8 bases and the J gene lost 7 bases, with 14 bases spanning the gap. Germline V gives CDR1 LNHDA, CDR2 SQIVND (reference sequence). The CDR3 is 13 amino acids. The CDR3, as DNA: TGTGCCAGTCAGAGGGCGATGGGTGAAAAACTGTTTTTT. It yields the protein CASQRAMGEKLFF.

The chain links TRBV19 to TRBJ2-2, with D perhaps being TRBD1 or TRBD2 (5 bases each). CDR1 and CDR2 from the germline V gene are LNHDA and SQIVND (reference sequence). CDR3 size: 12 residues. V was clipped by 6 bases and J by 8 bases, with 10 bases between them. The CDR3 protein is CASSPGAGELFF. CDR3 coding DNA: TGTGCCAGTAGCCCCGGGGCGGGGGAGCTGTTTTTT.

The table lists this clone with a count of one. V usage is TRBV5-1 and J usage is TRBJ2-2; D remains unclear. The CDR3 is 15 residues long. Germline CDR1 and CDR2: SGHRS and YFSETQ. V lost 4 bases and J lost 0, with 10 bases in between. The CDR3 DNA reads TGCGCCAGCAGCAGAATTCTTCCGAACACCGGGGAGCTGTTTTTT. It specifies CASSRILPNTGELFF.

The chain is built from TRBV29-1 and TRBJ1-1, with D possibly being TRBD1 (5 bases). V was cut by 2 bases and J by 4 bases, with 14 bases left in between. This CDR3 spans 14 amino acids. Germline V gene sequence: CDR1 SQVTM, CDR2 ANQGSEA. This CDR3 reads CSVEYRPDGTEAFF. Here the CDR3 DNA reads TGCAGCGTTGAATACAGGCCGGATGGCACTGAAGCTTTCTTT.

This chain uses TRBV28 with TRBJ2-7, with a tentative D call TRBD1 (5 bases). This CDR3 region has 15 residues. The V end lost 2 bases, the J end lost 0 bases, and 11 bases lay between the germline ends. The germline CDR1 and CDR2 sequences are MDHEN and SYDVKM. The CDR3 sequence is CASSLDRLVSYEQYF. CDR3 coding DNA: TGTGCCAGCAGTTTAGACAGACTGGTCTCCTACGAGCAGTACTTC.

This chain links TRBV6-1 with TRBJ1-3; TRBD1 agrees at 8 bases. The length of the CDR3 is 16 residues. Unmatched junction bases numbered 5, after V lost 4 bases and J lost 0 bases. The V gene's germline CDR1 is MNHNS and CDR2 SASEGT. CDR3 in amino acids: CASSVQGDASGNTIYF. The CDR3 nucleotides are TGTGCCAGCAGTGTACAGGGGGACGCCTCTGGAAACACCATATATTTT.

V usage is TRBV6-5 and J usage is TRBJ1-6; perhaps TRBD1 as D (6 bases). This CDR3 comprises 16 residues. V lost 0 bases to trimming and J lost 7 bases, with 13 bases between them. Germline V gene lookup returns CDR1 MNHEY and CDR2 SVGAGI. The chain's CDR3 is CASSYSGHRENSPLHF. CDR3 nucleotides: TGTGCCAGCAGTTACTCGGGGCACAGGGAGAATTCACCCCTCCACTTT.

This clone came up once. The chain carries TRBV3-1 (or the pseudogene TRBV3-2) and TRBJ1-2; 8 bases agree with TRBD1. CDR1 is LGHDT, CDR2 YNNKEL, per germline (reference sequence). The CDR3 has 14 amino acids. J lost 7 bases, V lost 3 bases, and 7 bases had no gene match. The CDR3 nucleotides read TGTGCCAGCAGCCACCAGGACAGGGAAGGTGGCTACACCTTC. Its protein is CASSHQDREGGYTF.

The chain employs TRBV3-1 (or the pseudogene TRBV3-2) and TRBJ1-3; D perhaps matches TRBD1 (6 bases). This CDR3 comprises 15 residues. Between the trimmed V and J ends, which lost 1 base and 4 bases, there was a span of 11 bases. CDR1 is LGHDT, CDR2 YNNKEL, per germline (reference sequence). The CDR3 sequence: CASSQGRGAGNTIYF. The CDR3 nucleotides read TGTGCCAGCAGCCAAGGCAGGGGAGCAGGAAACACCATATATTTT.

The chain carries TRBV27 and TRBJ2-7; possibly TRBD2 for D (5 bases). The germline V gene encodes CDR1 MNHEY and CDR2 SMNVEV (reference sequence). The CDR3 totals 16 residues. Trimming left V 1 base short and J 0 bases short, with 13 bases between. CDR3 loop: CASSLYAHGNSYEQYF. CDR3 nucleotides: TGTGCCAGCAGTTTATATGCCCACGGGAACTCCTACGAGCAGTACTTC.

The J gene is TRBJ1-6, the V gene TRBV18, with a possible D match to TRBD1 (5 bases). V was cut by 3 bases and J by 5 bases, with 11 bases left in between. CDR3 size: 15 residues. CDR1 is KGHSH and CDR2 is LQKENI in the germline V gene. The CDR3 is CASSPGEGHNSPLHF. The CDR3 DNA sequence: TGTGCCAGCTCACCGGGCGAGGGGCATAATTCACCCCTCCACTTT.

This sequence joins TRBV30 and TRBJ2-3, with a tentative D call TRBD2 (6 bases). Germline-derived CDR1 and CDR2 are GTSNPN and SVGIG (reference sequence). The CDR3 has 15 residues. V was pared by 0 bases and J by 4 bases, with 14 bases between. CDR3 in DNA: TGTGCCTGGAGTGTCGGGGGTATGGCTGCAGATACGCAGTATTTT. Translation gives CAWSVGGMAADTQYF.

The rearrangement joins TRBV24-1 to TRBJ2-7, with 7 bases aligning to TRBD1. The junction had 10 bases not matched to a gene; V was cut back by 1 base and J by 5 bases. The CDR3 totals 16 residues. Per germline, CDR1 KGHDR and CDR2 SFDVKD. The CDR3 bases are TGTGCCACCAGTGATTTCTTCACAGGGGATGCCCACGAGCAGTACTTC. Translated: CATSDFFTGDAHEQYF.

The V call is TRBV6-5, the J call TRBJ2-7; no clear D. CDR1 is MNHEY and CDR2 is SVGAGI in the germline V gene. The CDR3 spans 15 residues. V was pared by 2 bases and J by 3 bases, with 14 bases between. The CDR3 DNA follows: TGTGCCAGCAGTTACAACCTGGGCGGAGTCTACGAGCAGTACTTC. Protein: CASSYNLGGVYEQYF.

The CDR3 spells CASSVVPGRANTGELFF. DNA of the CDR3: TGTGCCAGCAGCGTAGTCCCTGGCAGGGCGAACACCGGGGAGCTGTTTTTT. V gene TRBV9 combines with J gene TRBJ2-2, with a weak D call TRBD1 (5 bases). The CDR3 sequence is 17 residues long. V shed 0 bases and J shed 0 bases, with 12 bases lying between them. CDR1 and CDR2 from the germline V gene are SGDLS and YYNGEE.

J is TRBJ1-2 and V is TRBV3-1 (or the pseudogene TRBV3-2), with 8 bases lining up with TRBD1. CDR3 length equals 18 residues. Per the germline V gene, CDR1 is LGHDT and CDR2 is YNNKEL (reference sequence). Germline trimming cut 0 bases from V and 6 bases from J; bases unmatched to any gene: 15. CDR3 sequence reads: CASSQDPRQGKIEDGYTF. The CDR3 DNA sequence: TGTGCCAGCAGCCAAGATCCGAGACAGGGGAAGATCGAGGATGGCTACACCTTC.

Here the CDR3 reads CASRTDRNTEAFF. The CDR3 nucleotides are TGTGCCAGCAGGACGGACAGGAACACTGAAGCTTTCTTT. The chain employs TRBV2 and TRBJ1-1; D is possibly TRBD1 (6 bases). CDR3 length equals 13 residues. V was trimmed by 6 bases and J by 1 base, leaving 9 bases between them. Germline V gene data show CDR1 as SNHLY and CDR2 as FYNNEI.

V usage is TRBV29-1 and J usage is TRBJ2-3, with a tentative D call TRBD1 (6 bases). The CDR3 sequence is 13 residues long. Per the germline V gene, CDR1 is SQVTM and CDR2 is ANQGSEA. V lost 2 bases to trimming and J lost 4 bases, with 10 bases between them. The CDR3 coding sequence is TGCAGCGTTGAACCCTACAGGGCAGATACGCAGTATTTT. Its protein product is CSVEPYRADTQYF.

This sequence joins TRBV20-1 and TRBJ2-3; D is possibly TRBD2 (6 bases). Between the trimmed V and J ends, which lost 5 bases and 8 bases, there was a span of 11 bases. The CDR3 loop spans 11 amino acids. Germline values: CDR1 DFQATT, CDR2 SNEGSKA (reference sequence). Written as DNA, the CDR3 is TGCAGTGCTGCCCCGGGGGTTACGCAGTATTTT. It specifies CSAAPGVTQYF.

The chain is built from TRBV12-5 and TRBJ2-3, with a possible D match to TRBD2 (6 bases). Between the trimmed V and J ends, which lost 1 base and 6 bases, there was a span of 11 bases. Germline V CDR1 and CDR2: LGHNT, FRNRAP. The CDR3 is 14 amino acids. The CDR3 DNA is TGTGCTAGTGGTTTGGGGTACGGAGGGGATACGCAGTATTTT. Its translation is CASGLGYGGDTQYF.

This rearrangement joins TRBV9 to TRBJ2-5, with 8 positions matching TRBD1. Trimming cost V 0 bases and J 5 bases; bases outside gene matches: 9. Germline CDR1 reads SGDLS; CDR2 reads YYNGEE. This CDR3 is built from 16 residues. DNA of the CDR3: TGTGCCAGCAGCGTAGCCGGGACAGGATCTGTGGAGACCCAGTACTTC. Translating it yields CASSVAGTGSVETQYF.

This chain uses TRBV6-5 with TRBJ2-2, with 9 bases fitting TRBD2. V lost 1 base, J lost 6 bases, and 3 bases stayed unmatched. Germline loops: CDR1 MNHEY, CDR2 SVGAGI. The CDR3 has 15 amino acids. The CDR3 region has the DNA TGTGCCAGCAGTTACTTTAGCGGGAGTTCCGGGGAGCTGTTTTTT. Encoded protein: CASSYFSGSSGELFF.

The gene calls are TRBV6-1 and TRBJ2-3, with unresolved D. This CDR3 contains 13 residues. Germline V lookup: CDR1 MNHNS, CDR2 SASEGT. Deletions cut 1 base from V and 10 bases from J, with 12 bases between. The CDR3 bases are TGTGCCAGCAGTGAAGGGGAAGGGTTAGCGCAGTATTTT. This translates into CASSEGEGLAQYF.

As regards this clone: The same CDR3 is also encoded by other DNA sequences in this sample. The rearrangement joins TRBV6-5 to TRBJ2-1; 9 positions match TRBD1. This CDR3 region has 15 residues. Trimming took 5 bases from V and 0 from J; bases not matched to a gene: 2. The germline V gene has CDR1 MNHEY and CDR2 SVGAGI. CDR3 coding DNA: TGTGCCAGCAGTCCGACAGGGGGCTCCTACAATGAGCAGTTCTTC. Its protein product is CASSPTGGSYNEQFF.

This clone has just one count. The chain employs TRBV5-4 and TRBJ2-1, with D unclear. CDR1 is SGHNT and CDR2 is YYREEE in the germline V gene (reference sequence). This CDR3 is 14 amino acids long. Trimming stripped 1 base from V and 0 bases from J, with 5 bases between. The CDR3 here is CASSLSGSYNEQFF. The CDR3 DNA sequence: TGTGCCAGCAGCTTGTCGGGCTCCTACAATGAGCAGTTCTTC.

This clone was picked up one time. The chain links TRBV18 to TRBJ1-4; 8 nucleotides agree with TRBD1. This CDR3 contains 15 residues. CDR1 KGHSH and CDR2 LQKENI come from the germline V gene. After removal of 2 bases from V and 7 bases from J, the junction contained 6 bases not matched to a gene. For the CDR3, the DNA is TGTGCCAGCTCACCATCAGGGGGCGGTCTTGAAAAACTGTTTTTT. The encoded protein is CASSPSGGGLEKLFF. Full variable domain (outside the CDR3, taken from reference TRBV18 and TRBJ1-4): NAGVMQNPRHLVRRRGQEARLRCSPMKGHSHVYWYRQLPEEGLKFMVYLQKENIIDESGMPKERFSAEFPKEGPSILRIQQVVRGDSAAYFCASSPSGGGLEKLFFGSGTQLSVL.

The chain links TRBV5-1 to TRBJ1-5; tentatively, D is TRBD1 (5 bases). CDR3 length equals 15 residues. Germline values: CDR1 SGHRS, CDR2 YFSETQ. V shed 3 bases and J shed 7 bases, with 17 bases lying between them. CDR3 sequence (DNA): TGCGCCAGCAGCTCGGGTATAGGGGAGGGACAGCCCCAGCATTTT. This encodes CASSSGIGEGQPQHF.